The sequence of this T cell receptor (beta chain) was determined in a study of shared clonotypes between healthy human individuals. Comments on this clone: The antigen is not known.

Generated by immunoSEQ multiplex PCR, the TCRdb table keeps only in-frame clones and is missing some. Of more than 2 million clones in the sample, over 85% were seen once. The germline CDR1 and CDR2 sequences are MDHEN and SYDVKM. Deletions cut 8 bases from V and 4 bases from J, with 11 bases between. The CDR3 covers 13 residues. General study findings and limits: Genetic and exposure-history diversity was limited by the few donors. Estimated clonotype richness was generally higher in naive than memory subsets.

The chain employs TRBV28 and TRBJ1-4; D might be TRBD1 (5 bases). The clonotype was recovered from a man in his late teens or twenties in good health. Sequenced sample: naive CD4+ T cells sorted from blood. The subset is: CD45RA+ positively selected. The CDR3 DNA reads as TGTGCCAGCGGCCAACAGGATAATGAAAAACTGTTTTTT. Translating it yields CASGQQDNEKLFF.